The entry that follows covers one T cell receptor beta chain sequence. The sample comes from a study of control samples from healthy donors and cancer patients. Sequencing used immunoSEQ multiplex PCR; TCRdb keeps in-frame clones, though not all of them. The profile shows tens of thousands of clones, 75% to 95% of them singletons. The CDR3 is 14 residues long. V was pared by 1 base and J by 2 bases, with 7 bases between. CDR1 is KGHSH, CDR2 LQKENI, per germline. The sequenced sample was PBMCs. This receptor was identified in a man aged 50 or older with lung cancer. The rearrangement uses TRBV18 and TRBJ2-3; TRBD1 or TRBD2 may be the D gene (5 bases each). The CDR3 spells CASSPLGVTDTQYF. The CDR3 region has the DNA TGTGCCAGCTCACCACTGGGGGTCACAGATACGCAGTATTTT. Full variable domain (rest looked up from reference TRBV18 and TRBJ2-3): NAGVMQNPRHLVRRRGQEARLRCSPMKGHSHVYWYRQLPEEGLKFMVYLQKENIIDESGMPKERFSAEFPKEGPSILRIQQVVRGDSAAYFCASSPLGVTDTQYFGPGTRLTVL.